The 8 T cell receptor beta chains in this list originate from one sample, sequenced in a study of CD8 T cells in Susac syndrome. When the RNA was reverse transcribed, random hexamers were used with an input of roughly 0.45 to 1 ug. TCRdb passed the immunoSEQ multiplex PCR reads through MiXCR, listing each CDR3 protein once. The repertoire holds 150,000 to 180,000 distinct CDR3 sequences, with 85% to 95% as singletons. Material: CD4+ T cells from PBMCs. These receptors all come from a human donor with Susac syndrome.

This chain links TRBV19 with TRBJ2-1, with D possibly TRBD2 on 5 matching bases. V shed 1 base and J shed 6 bases, with 16 bases lying between them. Germline CDR1 reads LNHDA; CDR2 reads SQIVND (reference sequence). CDR3 size: 16 residues. The CDR3: CASSIARAIKGNEQFF. The CDR3 region has the DNA TGTGCCAGTAGTATAGCGCGGGCCATTAAGGGCAATGAGCAGTTCTTC.

A note on this clonotype: This CDR3 is missing its conserved last phenylalanine or tryptophan, likely due to a read error. The DNA is left out, because the CDR3 cannot be placed on it with certainty; the CDR3 is given as TCRdb lists it. The chain joins TRBV9 to TRBJ1-2; the table calls TRBD1, which could not be checked here. Looked up from germline, CDR1 is SGDLS and CDR2 is YYNGEE. The length of the CDR3 is 14 amino acids, counting both ends. The CDR3: CASSAYGGLGRGFL.

The CDR3 DNA sequence: TGTGCCAGCAGCTTAAGAGCGGGGAGCACAGATACGCAGTATTTT. Translation gives CASSLRAGSTDTQYF. J is TRBJ2-3 and V is TRBV13; 7 nucleotides agree with TRBD2. Germline CDR1 PRHDT, CDR2 FYEKMQ (reference sequence). J lost 0 bases, V lost 2 bases, and 2 bases had no gene match. This CDR3 is built from 15 residues.

The chain combines TRBV12-3 or TRBV12-4 with TRBJ1-2; D unresolved. Trimming stripped 3 bases from V and 4 bases from J, with 9 bases between. This CDR3 has 13 residues. CDR3 nucleotides: TGTGCCAGCAGTTTCGGGGAGTCCTATGGCTACACCTTC. It yields the protein CASSFGESYGYTF.

This chain links TRBV18 with TRBJ2-6; D might be TRBD1 or TRBD2, each matching 5 bases. The CDR3 spans 15 residues. The germline gives CDR1 KGHSH, CDR2 LQKENI. V was clipped by 2 bases and J by 4 bases, with 9 bases between them. CDR3 nucleotides: TGTGCCAGCTCACCATTAGGGACCGGGGCCAACGTCCTGACTTTC. It yields the protein CASSPLGTGANVLTF.

J is TRBJ1-2 and V is TRBV9; D call uncertain. Deletions cut 3 bases from V and 6 bases from J, with 9 bases between. The CDR3 sequence is 12 residues long. Per the germline V gene, CDR1 is SGDLS and CDR2 is YYNGEE. This CDR3 reads CASSGGPDGYTF. CDR3 DNA: TGTGCCAGCAGCGGAGGACCAGATGGCTACACCTTC.

The chain has TRBV20-1 and TRBJ2-3; 8 nucleotides line up with TRBD1. This CDR3 contains 13 residues. Germline V lookup: CDR1 DFQATT, CDR2 SNEGSKA (reference sequence). J was trimmed by 3 bases and V by 5 bases; bases with no gene match: 4. The CDR3 DNA reads TGCAGTGCTCTCTGGACAGGGACAGATACGCAGTATTTT. Translated: CSALWTGTDTQYF.

This clonotype was observed a single time. The chain links TRBV3-1 to TRBJ1-2, with D perhaps TRBD1 (5 bases). V gave up 4 bases and J gave up 3 bases, with 12 bases separating them. The CDR3 runs 14 residues. Germline values: CDR1 LGHDT, CDR2 YNNKEL (reference sequence). The CDR3 nucleotides are TGTGCCAGCAGCCGGGGGAGGGAGCACTATGGCTACACCTTC. Translating it yields CASSRGREHYGYTF. Full variable domain (outside the CDR3, taken from reference TRBV3-1 and TRBJ1-2): DTAVSQTPKYLVTQMGNDKSIKCEQNLGHDTMYWYKQDSKKFLKIMFSYNNKELIINETVPNRFSPKSPDKAHLNLHINSLELGDSAVYFCASSRGREHYGYTFGSGTRLTVV.